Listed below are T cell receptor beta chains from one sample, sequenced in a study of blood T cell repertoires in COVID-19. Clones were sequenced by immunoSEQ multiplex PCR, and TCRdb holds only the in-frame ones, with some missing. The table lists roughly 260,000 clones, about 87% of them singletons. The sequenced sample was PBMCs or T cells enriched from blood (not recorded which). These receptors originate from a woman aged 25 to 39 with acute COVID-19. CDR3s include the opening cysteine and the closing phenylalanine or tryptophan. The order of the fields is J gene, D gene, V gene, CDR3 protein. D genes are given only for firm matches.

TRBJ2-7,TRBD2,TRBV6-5,CASIGGFGREQYF
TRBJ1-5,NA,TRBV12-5,CASGLEGQPQHF
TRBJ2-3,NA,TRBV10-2,CASSGALGGSDTQYF
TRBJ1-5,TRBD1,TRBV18,CASSLGTGVYQPQHF
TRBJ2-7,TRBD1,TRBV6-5,CASSPQWDRTYEQYF
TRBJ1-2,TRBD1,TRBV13,CASSSRLTGTASYGYTF
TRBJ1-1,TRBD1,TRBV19,CATGTGELNTEAFF
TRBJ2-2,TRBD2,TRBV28,CASSFQTSGGTTGELFF
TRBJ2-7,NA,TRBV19,CASSSGSYEQYF
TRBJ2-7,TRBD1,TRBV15,CATSSGQGSYEQYF
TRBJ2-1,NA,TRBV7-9,CASSPPGLLLNNEQFF
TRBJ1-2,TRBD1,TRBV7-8,CASSFGDSSYGYTF
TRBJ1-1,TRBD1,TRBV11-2,CASTRWRDREGNTEAFF
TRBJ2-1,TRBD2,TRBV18,CASSPSSGDPNNEQFF
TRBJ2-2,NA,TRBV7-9,CASSHHWEPSQTGELFF
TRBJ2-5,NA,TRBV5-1,CASSLGGSETETQYF
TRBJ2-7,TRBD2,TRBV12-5,CASGLGGPTYEQYF